The 32 T cell receptor beta chains below all came from one sample that was sequenced in a study of T cell responses to AZD1222 COVID-19 vaccine. Method: immunoSEQ multiplex PCR; TCRdb's copy keeps in-frame clones and lacks some. The sample carries roughly 150,000 clones, around 88% recorded once. Source: peripheral blood, taken on day 0 of MenACWY control vaccination. All receptors come from an adult in good health.

This clone came up once. V and J are TRBV4-2 and TRBJ2-1; no clear D. The CDR3 has 11 residues. Germline CDR1 reads LGHNA; CDR2 reads YNFKEQ. Trimming cost V 0 bases and J 9 bases, with 3 bases left between them. CDR3 amino acids: CASSQDVEQFF. DNA for the CDR3: TGTGCCAGCAGCCAAGATGTTGAGCAGTTCTTC.

This clone came up once. This rearrangement joins TRBV7-8 to TRBJ1-4; a weak D match, TRBD1 (5 bases). This CDR3 has 15 residues. Germline values: CDR1 SGHVS, CDR2 FQNEAQ. Trimming removed 2 bases at V and 5 bases at J, with 12 bases between. CDR3: CASSLLYRPNEKLFF. Here the CDR3 DNA reads TGTGCCAGCAGCTTACTGTACAGGCCGAATGAAAAACTGTTTTTT.

The chain recombines TRBV4-1 with TRBJ2-2; D is unclear. Between the trimmed V and J ends, which lost 1 base and 0 bases, there was a span of 9 bases. The germline V gene has CDR1 MGHRA and CDR2 YSYEKL. CDR3 length: 16 residues. The CDR3 loop reads CASSQGILANTGELFF. CDR3 DNA sequence: TGCGCCAGCAGCCAAGGTATCCTCGCGAACACCGGGGAGCTGTTTTTT.

The chain uses TRBV5-1 and TRBJ1-4, with TRBD1 matching 9 bases. The CDR3 extends over 16 amino acids. The V segment lost 0 bases and the J segment 7 bases; nucleotides outside the gene matches: 7. The germline CDR1 and CDR2 sequences are SGHRS and YFSETQ. CDR3 nucleotide sequence: TGCGCCAGCAGCTTGGCGGGACAGGGTTCAGGTGAAAAACTGTTTTTT. Its translation: CASSLAGQGSGEKLFF.

The rearrangement joins TRBV6-2 or TRBV6-3 to TRBJ2-7; D unclear. V lost 2 bases, J lost 1 base, and 9 bases lay in between. Looked up from germline, CDR1 is MNHEY and CDR2 is SVGEGT. The CDR3 has 14 amino acids. The CDR3 spells CASSYPEWSYEQYF. CDR3 sequence (DNA): TGTGCCAGCAGTTACCCAGAGTGGTCCTACGAGCAGTACTTC.

The chain employs TRBV7-2 and TRBJ1-1; no clear D gene. Trimming removed 4 bases at V and 4 bases at J, with 10 bases between. This CDR3 has 13 amino acids. Looked up from germline, CDR1 is SGHTA and CDR2 is FQGNSA. The CDR3 region is CASSSSRSTEAFF. The CDR3 nucleotides are TGTGCCAGCAGCTCATCCCGGAGCACTGAAGCTTTCTTT.

Here the CDR3 reads CATSTDSTYEQYF. The CDR3 nucleotides are TGTGCCACCAGTACGGACAGTACCTACGAGCAGTACTTC. The V gene is TRBV24-1, the J gene TRBJ2-7; D is perhaps TRBD1 (6 bases). V dropped 6 bases and J dropped 2 bases, with 10 bases sitting between them. CDR3 length: 13 residues. CDR1 and CDR2 (germline): KGHDR, SFDVKD.

The gene calls are TRBV5-1 and TRBJ1-6; weak D call: TRBD1 (5 bases). The CDR3 has 14 residues. In germline, CDR1 is SGHRS, CDR2 YFSETQ. Trimming took off 3 bases at V and 4 bases at J, with 8 bases between the two ends. For the CDR3, the DNA is TGCGCCAGCAGCTCGACAGCTTATAATTCACCCCTCCACTTT. Encoded protein: CASSSTAYNSPLHF.

The chain combines TRBV19 with TRBJ2-1; D may be TRBD1 (6 bases). This CDR3 has 15 residues. V was shortened by 0 bases and J by 10 bases, with 16 bases between the two germline ends. Germline CDR1 and CDR2: LNHDA and SQIVND (reference sequence). In DNA form, the CDR3 reads TGTGCCAGTAGTATAGACCTGAGCGGACAGAGAGAGCAGTTCTTC. Translating gives CASSIDLSGQREQFF.

The chain employs TRBV9 and TRBJ1-6, with D perhaps TRBD1 (5 bases). CDR1 and CDR2 from the germline V gene are SGDLS and YYNGEE. This CDR3 region has 15 residues. V was clipped by 4 bases and J by 10 bases, with 18 bases between them. For the CDR3, the DNA is TGTGCCAGCAGCCCAAGACCCAACCCAGGGTCACCCCTCCACTTT. Its protein is CASSPRPNPGSPLHF.

J is TRBJ1-2 and V is TRBV19, with 7 positions matching TRBD1. Germline CDR1 is LNHDA and CDR2 is SQIVND (reference sequence). Trimming removed 5 bases from V and 4 bases from J; junction bases left unmatched: 7. The CDR3 spans 14 residues. CDR3 DNA sequence: TGTGCCAGTAGTCCCATGACAGGGACCTATGGCTACACCTTC. Encoded protein: CASSPMTGTYGYTF.

This chain uses TRBV6-5 with TRBJ2-1, with D uncertain. V was trimmed by 4 bases and J by 10 bases, leaving 14 bases between them. Germline V CDR1 and CDR2: MNHEY, SVGAGI. The CDR3 has 13 amino acids. The CDR3 DNA is TGTGCCAGCAGTTCCACAAAGCGTCGGGAGCAGTTCTTC. Translated: CASSSTKRREQFF.

This clone appeared a few times. The gene calls are TRBV5-1 and TRBJ1-2; tentative D call: TRBD1 (6 bases). This CDR3 comprises 12 residues. Germline CDR1 is SGHRS and CDR2 is YFSETQ. V dropped 2 bases and J dropped 8 bases, with 10 bases sitting between them. The CDR3 loop reads CASSFYRDGYTF. CDR3 sequence (DNA): TGCGCCAGCAGCTTTTACAGGGACGGCTACACCTTC.

The rearrangement links TRBV27 to TRBJ2-7; 14 bases fit TRBD2. The V and J ends lost 3 bases and 7 bases, in that order; junction bases with no gene match: 5. The CDR3 spans 15 residues. Germline assignment: CDR1 MNHEY and CDR2 SMNVEV (reference sequence). CDR3 residues: CASSFWTSGGWEQYF. CDR3 DNA: TGTGCCAGCAGTTTCTGGACTAGCGGGGGGTGGGAGCAGTACTTC.

The chain couples TRBV10-3 to TRBJ1-2; 9 bases agree with TRBD1. CDR1 is ENHRY, CDR2 SYGVKD, per germline. The CDR3 length is 14 residues. J gave up 2 bases and V 8 bases, and 6 bases lay outside the gene matches. This CDR3 reads CAISPGQGNYGYTF. CDR3 DNA: TGTGCCATCTCACCGGGACAGGGAAACTATGGCTACACCTTC.

This chain uses TRBV19 with TRBJ1-5; possible D gene TRBD1, 5 bases. The CDR3 has 17 amino acids. V was clipped by 5 bases and J by 0 bases, with 17 bases between them. Germline CDR1 LNHDA, CDR2 SQIVND (reference sequence). The CDR3 loop is CASSYRTKSYSNQPQHF. Here the CDR3 DNA reads TGTGCCAGTAGTTACAGGACCAAATCTTATAGCAATCAGCCCCAGCATTTT.

The chain has TRBV29-1 and TRBJ2-1; possibly TRBD2 for D (7 bases). This CDR3 region has 14 residues. The germline V gene encodes CDR1 SQVTM and CDR2 ANQGSEA. The ends were cut back, 5 bases at V and 6 bases at J, with 17 bases in the middle. The CDR3 region is CSVNRRGPGNEQFF. DNA for the CDR3: TGCAGCGTTAATAGGCGGGGGCCCGGCAATGAGCAGTTCTTC.

The chain combines TRBV28 with TRBJ1-5; weak D call: TRBD1 (5 bases). This CDR3 is 12 amino acids long. V lost 1 base and J 11 bases, leaving 9 bases between the germline ends. The V gene's germline CDR1 is MDHEN and CDR2 SYDVKM. The CDR3 region is CASSLYRGAQHF. In nucleotides, the CDR3 is TGTGCCAGCAGTTTATATCGGGGGGCCCAGCATTTT.

V and J are TRBV2 and TRBJ1-1; 8 bases are shared with TRBD1. Germline V gene sequence: CDR1 SNHLY, CDR2 FYNNEI. The CDR3 covers 15 residues. The ends lost 6 bases at V and 7 bases at J; junction bases unmatched: 13. CDR3 nucleotides: TGTGCCAGCAGGGTTGGACAGGGTCGGGAAGGTGAAGCTTTCTTT. It encodes CASRVGQGREGEAFF.

This clone was seen only once. This rearrangement joins TRBV6-5 to TRBJ1-2; 9 nucleotides line up with TRBD1. The CDR3 is 14 residues long. The V segment lost 0 bases and the J segment 6 bases; nucleotides outside the gene matches: 2. CDR1 is MNHEY, CDR2 SVGAGI, per germline. CDR3 in amino acids: CASSYSGTGNGYTF. CDR3 in DNA: TGTGCCAGCAGTTACTCTGGGACAGGGAATGGCTACACCTTC.

The chain links TRBV28 to TRBJ1-2; 8 bases are shared with TRBD1. The CDR3 totals 15 residues. V trimming: 6 bases; J trimming: 1 base; junction bases outside the gene matches: 7. Germline CDR1 is MDHEN and CDR2 is SYDVKM. CDR3 sequence reads: CASRTPTGVNYGYTF. CDR3 bases: TGTGCCAGCAGGACGCCGACAGGGGTTAACTATGGCTACACCTTC.

The rearrangement uses TRBV4-2 and TRBJ2-7, with 7 bases lining up with TRBD1. This CDR3 contains 16 residues. Germline CDR1 LGHNA, CDR2 YNFKEQ. Germline trimming cut 1 base from V and 2 bases from J; bases unmatched to any gene: 8. The CDR3 sequence: CASSQGPNGQAYEQYF. The CDR3 DNA reads as TGTGCCAGCAGCCAAGGCCCGAACGGACAGGCCTACGAGCAGTACTTC.

This rearrangement joins TRBV7-2 to TRBJ1-6, with D hard to call. The CDR3 is 15 residues long. Germline V gene data show CDR1 as SGHTA and CDR2 as FQGNSA. Trimming shortened V by 5 bases and J by 8 bases, and 16 bases separated the two germline ends. The CDR3 here is CASSTRATQDSPLHF. The CDR3 nucleotides read TGTGCCAGCAGCACGCGGGCCACCCAGGATTCACCCCTCCACTTT.

The rearrangement links TRBV5-4 to TRBJ1-2, with 8 nucleotides matching TRBD1. There are 13 residues in the CDR3. After removal of 6 bases from V and 8 bases from J, the junction contained 9 bases not matched to a gene. Germline CDR1 reads SGHNT; CDR2 reads YYREEE (reference sequence). The CDR3 reads CASTRQGARGYTF. As DNA, the CDR3 is TGTGCCAGCACCCGCCAGGGGGCGAGGGGCTACACCTTC.

The chain employs TRBV5-6 and TRBJ1-3; the D is unclear. Germline values: CDR1 SGHDT, CDR2 YYEEEE. The CDR3 runs to 13 residues. The V end was cut by 2 bases, the J end by 4 bases, with 7 bases between. The CDR3 region has the DNA TGTGCCAGCAGCTTCGCCCAGGGAAACACCATATATTTT. Its translation: CASSFAQGNTIYF.

This clone turned up a few times. The chain recombines TRBV27 with TRBJ1-1; a weak D match, TRBD1 (5 bases). Trimming stripped 5 bases from V and 5 bases from J, with 24 bases between. The CDR3 totals 17 residues. From germline, CDR1 is MNHEY and CDR2 SMNVEV (reference sequence). Here the CDR3 reads CASSVERDRTIGTEAFF. The CDR3, as DNA: TGTGCCAGCAGTGTAGAGAGGGACCGCACAATAGGGACTGAAGCTTTCTTT.

This clone was seen only a few times. The rearrangement joins TRBV4-3 to TRBJ2-1; D gene uncertain. V lost 1 base, J lost 6 bases, and 10 bases lay in between. Germline V gives CDR1 LGHNA, CDR2 YSLEER. This CDR3 region has 14 residues. CDR3 protein: CASSQVRAFNEQFF. CDR3 bases: TGCGCCAGCAGCCAAGTAAGGGCCTTCAATGAGCAGTTCTTC.

This sequence joins TRBV19 and TRBJ1-4, with 10 positions matching TRBD1. Trimming at V came to 3 bases and at J to 8 bases, leaving 6 bases not matched to a gene. Germline assignment: CDR1 LNHDA and CDR2 SQIVND (reference sequence). The CDR3 consists of 15 residues. DNA for the CDR3: TGTGCCAGTAGTATTAGGGACAGGGGAGGAGAAAAACTGTTTTTT. It codes for CASSIRDRGGEKLFF.

This chain connects TRBV25-1 to TRBJ2-1; TRBD1 matches at 8 bases. The CDR3 contains 14 residues. V trimming: 7 bases; J trimming: 2 bases; junction bases outside the gene matches: 4. Germline V gives CDR1 MGHDK, CDR2 SYGVNS. DNA of the CDR3: TGTGCCAGCACCCAACAGGGGGCCTACAATGAGCAGTTCTTC. Protein sequence: CASTQQGAYNEQFF.

The chain recombines TRBV11-3 with TRBJ1-1; unclear D gene. Trimming cost V 5 bases and J 5 bases, with 12 bases left between them. The CDR3 has 13 residues. Germline V lookup: CDR1 SGHNT, CDR2 YENEEA. The CDR3 spells CASSTSMGTEAFF. DNA of the CDR3: TGTGCCAGCAGCACCAGCATGGGGACTGAAGCTTTCTTT.

The chain recombines TRBV5-1 with TRBJ1-4, with 9 bases matching TRBD1. After removal of 1 base from V and 8 bases from J, the junction contained 6 bases not matched to a gene. Per germline, CDR1 SGHRS and CDR2 YFSETQ. This CDR3 spans 15 amino acids. The CDR3 DNA is TGCGCCAGCAGCTTGCAAGGGACAGGGAGGGAAAAACTGTTTTTT. Amino acid sequence: CASSLQGTGREKLFF. Drawing the rest from reference TRBV5-1 and TRBJ1-4, the complete variable domain is KAGVTQTPRYLIKTRGQQVTLSCSPISGHRSVSWYQQTPGQGLQFLFEYFSETQRNKGNFPGRFSGRQFSNSRSEMNVSTLELGDSALYLCASSLQGTGREKLFFGSGTQLSVL.

The genes are TRBV10-3 and TRBJ2-7; 8 nucleotides match TRBD2. CDR1 and CDR2 (germline): ENHRY, SYGVKD. The junction had 12 bases not matched to a gene; V was cut back by 6 bases and J by 2 bases. CDR3 length: 16 residues. The CDR3 sequence is CAISPLGSGITYEQYF. Here the CDR3 DNA reads TGTGCCATCAGCCCCCTGGGTAGCGGGATTACCTACGAGCAGTACTTC.